Listed here are 27 T cell receptor beta chains from one sample, sequenced in a study of blood T cell repertoires in COVID-19. The repertoire was sequenced with immunoSEQ multiplex PCR; TCRdb's copy has only in-frame clones and lacks some. The profile shows under 200,000 clones, 83% of them singletons. The specimen was peripheral blood. The receptors shown here come from a woman aged 40 to 49 with acute or convalescent COVID-19.

The chain is built from TRBV5-4 and TRBJ1-3; no definite D call. Germline V lookup: CDR1 SGHNT, CDR2 YYREEE (reference sequence). The CDR3 extends over 13 amino acids. V lost 0 bases, J lost 4 bases, and 5 bases lay in between. The CDR3 here is CASSLVQGNTIYF. The DNA for the CDR3 is TGTGCCAGCAGCTTGGTTCAAGGAAACACCATATATTTT.

V usage is TRBV5-1 and J usage is TRBJ2-1, with D perhaps matching TRBD2 (6 bases). This CDR3 has 15 residues. Trimming took 0 bases from V and 5 from J, leaving 12 bases between them. CDR1 and CDR2 from the germline V gene are SGHRS and YFSETQ. Here the CDR3 DNA reads TGCGCCAGCAGCTTGGACGGGGGAAGTCACAATGAGCAGTTCTTC. It yields the protein CASSLDGGSHNEQFF.

The CDR3 nucleotides are TGTGCCAGCAGTTTTGCGGCGGAGTGGTATGGCTACACCTTC. It yields the protein CASSFAAEWYGYTF. V usage is TRBV6-6 and J usage is TRBJ1-2; no firm D call. The V and J ends lost 4 bases and 5 bases respectively, with 14 bases between them. Germline CDR1 and CDR2: MNHNY and SVGAGI (reference sequence). This CDR3 comprises 14 residues.

This clone was counted a single time. J is TRBJ2-1 and V is TRBV24-1; TRBD1 agrees at 8 bases. Germline V CDR1 and CDR2: KGHDR, SFDVKD. J was trimmed by 2 bases and V by 7 bases; bases with no gene match: 6. The length of the CDR3 is 15 residues. This chain's CDR3 is CATSLGQGTYNEQFF. CDR3 nucleotide sequence: TGTGCCACCAGCTTAGGACAGGGCACCTACAATGAGCAGTTCTTC.

This sequence joins TRBV15 and TRBJ1-1; D gene unclear. From germline, CDR1 is LNHNV and CDR2 YYDKDF (reference sequence). This CDR3 contains 15 residues. Trimming took off 1 base at V and 0 bases at J, with 9 bases between the two ends. The CDR3 loop reads CATSRVGSLNTEAFF. The CDR3 nucleotides read TGTGCCACCAGCAGAGTGGGCAGCTTGAACACTGAAGCTTTCTTT.

V usage is TRBV6-5 and J usage is TRBJ2-7; 8 bases agree with TRBD1. The germline CDR1 and CDR2 sequences are MNHEY and SVGAGI. The V segment lost 6 bases and the J segment 6 bases; nucleotides outside the gene matches: 10. The CDR3 sequence is 14 residues long. The CDR3 nucleotides read TGTGCCAGCAGCCCCCGGACAGGGAGTTTCGAGCAGTACTTC. Protein product: CASSPRTGSFEQYF.

The gene calls are TRBV28 and TRBJ1-1, with unresolved D. This CDR3 contains 11 residues. V shed 3 bases and J shed 3 bases, with 2 bases lying between them. Germline V gene data show CDR1 as MDHEN and CDR2 as SYDVKM. This chain's CDR3 is CASSFYTEAFF. CDR3 coding DNA: TGTGCCAGCAGTTTCTACACTGAAGCTTTCTTT.

This clone was recorded at least ten times. The V call is TRBV27, the J call TRBJ2-5; 7 bases are shared with TRBD1. The CDR3 has 15 residues. J lost 4 bases, V lost 7 bases, and 12 bases had no gene match. Germline values: CDR1 MNHEY, CDR2 SMNVEV (reference sequence). In nucleotides, the CDR3 is TGTGCCAGCATCCCGAGGGGGCAGGGAAGAGAGACCCAGTACTTC. Residues: CASIPRGQGRETQYF.

The chain is built from TRBV13 and TRBJ2-1; D perhaps matches TRBD2 (5 bases). V gave up 4 bases and J gave up 10 bases, with 11 bases separating them. Germline V gene lookup returns CDR1 PRHDT and CDR2 FYEKMQ (reference sequence). The length of the CDR3 is 12 residues. CDR3 bases: TGTGCCAGCAGCTCCGACTACGGAGAGCAGTTCTTC. Its protein product is CASSSDYGEQFF.

This chain joins TRBV2 and TRBJ2-2; TRBD1 matches at 8 bases. CDR1 is SNHLY, CDR2 FYNNEI, per germline. CDR3 length equals 15 residues. Unmatched junction bases numbered 3, after V lost 6 bases and J lost 0 bases. The CDR3 loop is CASRRTGTNTGELFF. In DNA form, the CDR3 reads TGTGCCAGCAGAAGGACAGGGACGAACACCGGGGAGCTGTTTTTT.

The rearrangement uses TRBV28 and TRBJ1-1, with 8 bases aligning to TRBD1. The CDR3 sequence is 16 residues long. CDR1 and CDR2 from the germline V gene are MDHEN and SYDVKM. V lost 5 bases, J lost 0 bases, and 8 bases stayed unmatched. CDR3 coding DNA: TGTGCCAGCAGTCCCGACAGGGGTCAGATGAACACTGAAGCTTTCTTT. It yields the protein CASSPDRGQMNTEAFF.

As concerns this clone: Other DNA sequences in this specimen translate into the identical CDR3. V usage is TRBV5-1 and J usage is TRBJ1-5; D unclear. Trimming removed 1 base at V and 7 bases at J, with 9 bases between. CDR3 length: 13 residues. Looked up from germline, CDR1 is SGHRS and CDR2 is YFSETQ. The CDR3 DNA is TGCGCCAGCAGCTTGTCGGGTTCCCAGCCCCAGCATTTT. It is translated as CASSLSGSQPQHF.

The J gene is TRBJ2-7, the V gene TRBV6-5, with D possibly TRBD1 on 6 matching bases. Germline V lookup: CDR1 MNHEY, CDR2 SVGAGI. The V end was cut by 2 bases, the J end by 5 bases, with 16 bases between. The CDR3 spans 15 residues. The CDR3 DNA sequence: TGTGCCAGCAGTTACACAGAGGGGGTAGGAAACGAGCAGTACTTC. It specifies CASSYTEGVGNEQYF.

The CDR3 DNA follows: TGCGCCAGCAGCCAACAACAGGGGTCCGGGGAGCAGTACTTC. Its protein is CASSQQQGSGEQYF. The chain has TRBV5-1 and TRBJ2-7, with 7 bases identical to TRBD1. The V gene's germline CDR1 is SGHRS and CDR2 YFSETQ. The V and J ends lost 4 bases and 7 bases, in that order; junction bases with no gene match: 11. This CDR3 comprises 14 residues.

V is TRBV30 and J is TRBJ2-7; the match to TRBD2 covers 10 bases. This CDR3 comprises 15 residues. Unmatched junction bases numbered 8, after V lost 5 bases and J lost 1 base. CDR1 is GTSNPN, CDR2 SVGIG, per germline (reference sequence). The CDR3 DNA follows: TGTGCCTGGGCTACCGGGACTAGCGTGTCCTACGAGCAGTACTTC. Amino acids: CAWATGTSVSYEQYF.

The rearrangement joins TRBV4-1 to TRBJ2-7; TRBD1 agrees at 11 bases. Germline V gene lookup returns CDR1 MGHRA and CDR2 YSYEKL. The V and J ends lost 4 bases and 7 bases, in that order; junction bases with no gene match: 6. This CDR3 region has 14 residues. The CDR3 DNA reads as TGCGCCAGCAGCCGCGGACAGGGGGCGGAAGAGCAGTACTTC. Its protein product is CASSRGQGAEEQYF.

This clone was observed a few times. This chain connects TRBV19 to TRBJ2-1; 12 nucleotides line up with TRBD2. This CDR3 is 18 amino acids long. Germline V gene data show CDR1 as LNHDA and CDR2 as SQIVND (reference sequence). V was clipped by 3 bases and J by 8 bases; unmatched bases: 14. CDR3 sequence: CASSMVGLAGWRRYEQFF. CDR3 in DNA: TGTGCCAGTAGTATGGTCGGACTAGCGGGGTGGCGAAGGTATGAGCAGTTCTTC.

This clone appeared once. This sequence joins TRBV3-1 (or the pseudogene TRBV3-2) and TRBJ2-2, with TRBD1 matching 7 bases. The V segment lost 4 bases and the J segment 2 bases; nucleotides outside the gene matches: 7. The germline V gene has CDR1 LGHDT and CDR2 YNNKEL (reference sequence). This CDR3 contains 16 residues. The CDR3 DNA reads as TGTGCCAGCAGCCTATACGGGACAGTAAACACCGGGGAGCTGTTTTTT. Amino acid sequence: CASSLYGTVNTGELFF.

Many counts were recorded for this clone. The genes are TRBV7-8 and TRBJ2-2; tentative D call: TRBD2 (6 bases). The CDR3 runs 15 residues. The V end was cut by 4 bases, the J end by 2 bases, with 11 bases between. Germline V gives CDR1 SGHVS, CDR2 FQNEAQ. The CDR3 loop reads CASSSHGGNTGELFF. The CDR3 bases are TGTGCCAGCAGCTCCCACGGGGGAAACACCGGGGAGCTGTTTTTT.

Many counts were recorded for this clone. This chain uses TRBV27 with TRBJ2-3; D unresolved. Germline CDR1 reads MNHEY; CDR2 reads SMNVEV (reference sequence). The CDR3 spans 12 residues. V gave up 6 bases and J gave up 0 bases, with 4 bases separating them. The CDR3 DNA is TGTGCCAGCAGGACTAGCACAGATACGCAGTATTTT. It encodes CASRTSTDTQYF.

V gene TRBV2 combines with J gene TRBJ1-4; D not certain. CDR3 length: 11 amino acids. CDR1 SNHLY and CDR2 FYNNEI come from the germline V gene. The ends were cut back, 6 bases at V and 8 bases at J, with 7 bases in the middle. CDR3 bases: TGTGCCAGCAGGGACTACGAAAAACTGTTTTTT. The encoded protein is CASRDYEKLFF.

The chain has TRBV7-8 and TRBJ2-6; no firm D call. Germline CDR1 and CDR2: SGHVS and FQNEAQ. V was pared by 6 bases and J by 1 base, with 4 bases between. The CDR3 contains 13 residues. The CDR3 DNA reads as TGTGCCAGCAGGGCTTCTGGGGCCAACGTCCTGACTTTC. It translates to CASRASGANVLTF.

The V and J genes are TRBV18 and TRBJ2-1; D perhaps matches TRBD2 (5 bases). V lost 0 bases and J lost 1, with 16 bases in between. The CDR3 is made up of 18 amino acids. Per germline, CDR1 KGHSH and CDR2 LQKENI. The CDR3 loop reads CASSPPLSGRRSYNEQFF. The CDR3 DNA reads TGTGCCAGCTCACCACCTCTTTCGGGGAGAAGATCCTACAATGAGCAGTTCTTC.

This chain links TRBV28 with TRBJ1-2, with TRBD1 matching over 8 bases. V lost 10 bases to trimming and J lost 3 bases; unmatched junction nucleotides: 13. Germline CDR1 reads MDHEN; CDR2 reads SYDVKM. CDR3 length equals 15 residues. The CDR3 DNA sequence: TGTGCCACGCAGGGGGCCACGCGATCCGACTATGGCTACACCTTC. It yields the protein CATQGATRSDYGYTF.

This chain connects TRBV9 to TRBJ1-5; 8 bases are a match to TRBD1. The V gene end was trimmed by 0 bases and the J gene end by 4 bases; junction bases not matched to a gene: 3. This CDR3 has 15 amino acids. Per germline, CDR1 SGDLS and CDR2 YYNGEE. The DNA for the CDR3 is TGTGCCAGCAGCGTAGGGGGACAGGTAAATCAGCCCCAGCATTTT. This translates into CASSVGGQVNQPQHF.

V is TRBV7-2 and J is TRBJ1-2; 7 bases line up with TRBD1. Germline loops: CDR1 SGHTA, CDR2 FQGNSA. The CDR3 is 14 amino acids. Losses at the gene ends were 5 bases for V and 7 bases for J; bases not matched to a gene: 10. CDR3 DNA: TGTGCCAGCAGCACATCCGACAGGGCGGGTGGCTACACCTTC. It encodes CASSTSDRAGGYTF.

The chain carries TRBV27 and TRBJ2-1; D gene ambiguous. Germline loops: CDR1 MNHEY, CDR2 SMNVEV (reference sequence). The CDR3 has 16 residues. Trimming left V 2 bases short and J 4 bases short, with 15 bases between. The DNA for the CDR3 is TGTGCCAGCAGTTTACACGCTACGCCCACGTACAATGAGCAGTTCTTC. Amino acid sequence: CASSLHATPTYNEQFF.